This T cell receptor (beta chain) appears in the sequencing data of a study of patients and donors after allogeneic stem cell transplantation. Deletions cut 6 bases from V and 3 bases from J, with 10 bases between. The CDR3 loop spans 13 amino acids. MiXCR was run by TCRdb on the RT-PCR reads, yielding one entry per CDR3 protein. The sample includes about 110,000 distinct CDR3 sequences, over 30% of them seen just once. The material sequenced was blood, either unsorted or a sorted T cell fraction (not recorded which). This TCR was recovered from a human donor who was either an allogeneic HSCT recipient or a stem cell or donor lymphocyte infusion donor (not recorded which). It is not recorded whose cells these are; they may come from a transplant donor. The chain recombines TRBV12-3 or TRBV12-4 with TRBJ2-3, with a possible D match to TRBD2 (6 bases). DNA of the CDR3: TGTGCCAGCAGAAGGGACTTTACAGATACGCAGTATTTT. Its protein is CASRRDFTDTQYF.